In this sample, the clone carrying this T cell receptor beta chain turned up a few times. Between the trimmed V and J ends, which lost 6 bases and 0 bases, there was a span of 6 bases. Germline V gene sequence: CDR1 DFQATT, CDR2 SNEGSKA (reference sequence). The CDR3 length is 11 residues. The data originate from a study of cytomegalovirus exposure and HLA in healthy donors. PCR was performed using 60 Vbeta and 13 Jbeta primers. Libraries were prepared by immunoSEQ multiplex PCR; TCRdb keeps only in-frame clonotypes and omits some of them. Of about 170,000 clones in the sample, about four fifths are singletons; the top ten hold approximately 0.78%.

This TCR was sampled from a woman between 18 and 30 years old in good health and CMV-seronegative. The chain is built from TRBV20-1 and TRBJ2-7, with a tentative D call TRBD2 (5 bases). Sequences were obtained from PBMCs. The CDR3 here is CSARVSYEQYF. The CDR3, as DNA: TGCAGTGCGCGGGTCTCCTACGAGCAGTACTTC.